These 10 T cell receptor beta chains originate from one sample sequenced in a study of cytomegalovirus exposure and HLA in healthy donors. Amplification used 60 Vbeta primers and 13 Jbeta primers. This table comes from immunoSEQ multiplex PCR, and its TCRdb copy is limited to in-frame clones, with some not included. Its listing shows under 200,000 clones. Sequences were obtained from PBMCs. The receptors here all came from a woman under 30 in good health and CMV-seropositive.

The V gene is TRBV5-6, the J gene TRBJ1-2, with D tentatively TRBD1 (5 bases). The V end was cut by 5 bases, the J end by 3 bases, with 14 bases between. Germline assignment: CDR1 SGHDT and CDR2 YYEEEE. The CDR3 extends over 14 amino acids. The CDR3 loop is CASSLRRGHYGYTF. The CDR3 nucleotides are TGTGCCAGCAGTTTAAGGAGGGGCCACTATGGCTACACCTTC.

The genes are TRBV27 and TRBJ1-1; D is possibly TRBD1 (5 bases). The CDR3 is made up of 15 amino acids. Germline values: CDR1 MNHEY, CDR2 SMNVEV (reference sequence). With 0 bases removed from V and 4 bases from J, the gap between germline ends came to 12 bases. CDR3 loop: CASSLSGGGFTEAFF. CDR3 nucleotide sequence: TGTGCCAGCAGTTTATCGGGGGGGGGATTCACTGAAGCTTTCTTT.

The chain has TRBV6-1 and TRBJ2-7; TRBD2 matches 11 bases. Germline V lookup: CDR1 MNHNS, CDR2 SASEGT. The CDR3 spans 18 residues. V lost 0 bases to trimming and J lost 6 bases; unmatched junction nucleotides: 13. CDR3 in DNA: TGTGCCAGCAGTGAAGCGCTGGTTAGCGGGGGGGCCGAGGGCGAGCAGTACTTC. Translated: CASSEALVSGGAEGEQYF.

The chain recombines TRBV27 with TRBJ2-5; 14 bases agree with TRBD2. The J call may not be correct, given that the DNA end is closer to TRBJ2-7. Germline CDR1 is MNHEY and CDR2 is SMNVEV (reference sequence). The CDR3 runs 15 residues. This CDR3 is CASSLRLAGGYEQYF. The CDR3 DNA reads TGTGCCAGCAGTTTAAGACTAGCGGGAGGGTACGAGCAGTACTTC.

The chain uses TRBV5-6 and TRBJ2-3, with 8 bases matching TRBD2. Looked up from germline, CDR1 is SGHDT and CDR2 is YYEEEE. Trimming took 4 bases from V and 5 from J; bases not matched to a gene: 9. There are 15 residues in the CDR3. Here the CDR3 DNA reads TGTGCCAGCAGCCTAACCGGGGGGGCAGAAGATACGCAGTATTTT. Its protein is CASSLTGGAEDTQYF.

The chain employs TRBV6-1 and TRBJ1-1, with TRBD1 as a possible D gene (6 bases). This CDR3 is built from 13 residues. Trimming left V 7 bases short and J 5 bases short, with 14 bases between. Germline V lookup: CDR1 MNHNS, CDR2 SASEGT. The CDR3 DNA sequence: TGTGCCAGCACAACCCACCAGGGGACTGAAGCTTTCTTT. Translation gives CASTTHQGTEAFF.

This sequence joins TRBV7-9 and TRBJ1-2; TRBD1 matches at 8 bases. The V segment lost 5 bases and the J segment 0 bases; nucleotides outside the gene matches: 2. The CDR3 contains 14 residues. The germline V gene encodes CDR1 SEHNR and CDR2 FQNEAQ (reference sequence). In DNA form, the CDR3 reads TGTGCCAGCAGCCCACAGGGGGCTAACTATGGCTACACCTTC. Protein: CASSPQGANYGYTF.

The J gene is TRBJ2-3, the V gene TRBV7-8; 7 nucleotides line up with TRBD1. CDR1 is SGHVS, CDR2 FQNEAQ, per germline. The CDR3 is made up of 17 amino acids. Trimming took 4 bases from V and 1 from J; bases not matched to a gene: 11. The CDR3 region is CASSSGQGVEGTDTQYF. The DNA of the CDR3 is TGTGCCAGCAGCTCTGGGCAGGGGGTAGAGGGCACAGATACGCAGTATTTT.

Remarks on this clone: Other DNA sequences in this sample translate to the same CDR3. The chain uses TRBV5-1 and TRBJ1-2, with 7 positions matching TRBD1. Trimming removed 0 bases from V and 3 bases from J; junction bases left unmatched: 2. Looked up from germline, CDR1 is SGHRS and CDR2 is YFSETQ. The CDR3 is made up of 14 amino acids. DNA for the CDR3: TGCGCCAGCAGCTTGGCCGGACAGGACTATGGCTACACCTTC. It encodes CASSLAGQDYGYTF.

The V and J genes are TRBV7-2 and TRBJ1-2; D is unclear. Germline lookup yields CDR1 SGHTA and CDR2 FQGNSA. V was cut by 5 bases and J by 6 bases, with 10 bases left in between. CDR3 size: 12 residues. The CDR3 nucleotides read TGTGCCAGCAGCCGGGGAGGGAATGGCTACACCTTC. It encodes CASSRGGNGYTF.